This TCR beta chain was sequenced during a study of T cells in Graves' hyperthyroidism and ophthalmopathy (dated by TCRdb to between 2018 and 2021). Notes on the research overall: Peripheral blood was sampled at the time of initial diagnosis, prior to any treatment. Following sampling, methimazole starting at 30 mg daily was given to hyperthyroidism patients, and high-dose intravenous methylprednisolone was given to ophthalmopathy patients. The paper describes TCR Vbeta CDR3 sequencing of some 130 peripheral blood samples, made up of around 41 ophthalmopathy patients, roughly 72 hyperthyroidism patients and roughly 17 progressor patients. The 90 to 100 discovery patients were randomly split 7:3 into training and test sets. In several Graves' hyperthyroidism patients, the study also compared T-cell repertoires from thyroid tissue with T-cell repertoires from blood. To identify TCR V-J signatures that set the groups apart, the researchers used a discovery cohort of about a hundred patients, made up of roughly 40 with Graves' ophthalmopathy and 55 to 65 with stable Graves' hyperthyroidism. Whether ophthalmopathy could be predicted prospectively was tested in an independent validation cohort made up of some 20 hyperthyroidism patients plus 17 patients who later progressed to ophthalmopathy. General study outcomes and caveats: In cross-validation, a model built on a 13 V-J signature told ophthalmopathy apart from stable hyperthyroidism with over 85% sensitivity and around 83% specificity, and in testing the same model reached 80%/75%. Most expanded thyroid clonotypes (frequency above 0.001) were also found in blood, which suggests that blood repertoires may mirror thyroid immune responses. Sample size was not statistically predetermined, and blinding of investigators to group allocation was not performed. During validation, the model predicted progression to ophthalmopathy a median of about 5.9 months ahead of onset, with around 65% sensitivity and 72.22% specificity.

The TCR beta CDR3 regions were amplified from RNA transcripts. A first-round RT-PCR of the TCR CDR3 used the HTBI primer set with the Qiagen OneStep RT-PCR kit. A second multiplex PCR round built the libraries, followed by size selection and purification. Sequencing of the libraries was done on an Illumina HiSeq2000 using paired-end 100 bp reads. As for how the authors treated the data: SOAPnuke was used to process the raw data, with reads discarded if the reads contained adapters or uncalled bases, had a mean Phred below 15, or lacked an exact constant-primer or identifier match. COPE v1.2.5 was used to merge high-quality paired reads, and clonotypes were defined as unique nucleotide sequences. MiTCR v1.1 was used to align the clonotypes against IMGT TRBV, TRBD and TRBJ reference segments. The analysis included only V-J combinations with a frequency above 0.0001, which together covered roughly 99% of the repertoires. The TCS score was defined as F50 (clonal expansion) divided by E x V (chaos), with BLOSUM62-based TCRdist calculated between CDR3 peptides within each V-J. Welch's t-statistics and random forest reduced approximately 520 V-J features to some 14, which were used in a naive Bayes classifier (R e1071). The Morisita-Horn index was used to measure how similar the thyroid and blood repertoires were. TCRdb reprocessed the public reads (quality trimming at Q25 with fastp, clone calling with MiXCR) and kept in-frame beta chains. Merged by CDR3 protein, the rows form single entries marked with the most common genes and DNA. The V and J calls here are based on TCRdb, not the publication. Counted in this sample were around 760,000 distinct CDR3 sequences; approximately 40% of them appeared once. Less than 35% of the sample comes from the top ten.

This clonotype was detected many times. What antigen it recognizes has not been identified. No much larger clonotype is one base removed from it; base qualities were not supplied. Graves' hyperthyroidism was defined as stable when no progression to ophthalmopathy occurred over 18 months of follow-up. Hyperthyroidism patients were aged 18 to 65 years and newly diagnosed, with disease duration of less than 2 months. The study excluded patients with uncontrolled infections, other autoimmune diseases, pregnancy or lactation. Diagnoses relied on clinical symptoms, serum thyroxine and TRAb, thyroid ultrasound and orbital computed tomography. Ficoll-Paque density gradient centrifugation was used to isolate PBMCs from around 10 ml of fresh peripheral blood. Total RNA was extracted using Trizol reagent, and RNA quality was assessed on an Agilent 2100 Bioanalyzer. Via the germline V gene, CDR1 is SGHNT and CDR2 YENEEA. A distance of 11 bases separates the germline ends of V and J, which lose 0 bases and 11 bases respectively. From the cysteine through the phenylalanine, the CDR3 covers 14 amino acids. The read is trimmed to its CDR3 DNA, 42 bases read in frame from base 1.

The chain employs TRBV11-3 and TRBJ1-6, with the D segment identity uncertain. The specimen sequenced was blood. This clonotype originated in a middle-aged woman with Graves' hyperthyroidism. The CDR3 corresponds to CASSLDETKAPLHF. The sequenced DNA is TGTGCCAGCAGCTTAGACGAGACAAAGGCACCCCTCCACTTT.